This T cell receptor (beta chain) originates from a study of patients and donors after allogeneic stem cell transplantation. TCRdb used MiXCR to reprocess the RT-PCR reads, holding one entry per CDR3 protein. This sample yields about a million distinct CDR3 sequences, of which more than 15% are seen a single time; roughly 6% belongs to the top ten. Input material: blood, either unsorted or a sorted T cell fraction (not recorded which). The source of this sequence is a human donor who was either an allogeneic HSCT recipient or a stem cell or donor lymphocyte infusion donor (not recorded which). It is not recorded whose cells these are; they may come from a transplant donor.

The CDR3 region is CASSQEKRGGTDTQYF. The CDR3 nucleotides are TGCGCCAGCAGCCAAGAGAAGCGGGGGGGCACAGATACGCAGTATTTT. V usage is TRBV4-3 and J usage is TRBJ2-3; 9 nucleotides agree with TRBD2. There are 16 residues in the CDR3. The V and J ends lost 0 bases and 1 base, in that order; junction bases with no gene match: 2. Germline values: CDR1 LGHNA, CDR2 YSLEER.